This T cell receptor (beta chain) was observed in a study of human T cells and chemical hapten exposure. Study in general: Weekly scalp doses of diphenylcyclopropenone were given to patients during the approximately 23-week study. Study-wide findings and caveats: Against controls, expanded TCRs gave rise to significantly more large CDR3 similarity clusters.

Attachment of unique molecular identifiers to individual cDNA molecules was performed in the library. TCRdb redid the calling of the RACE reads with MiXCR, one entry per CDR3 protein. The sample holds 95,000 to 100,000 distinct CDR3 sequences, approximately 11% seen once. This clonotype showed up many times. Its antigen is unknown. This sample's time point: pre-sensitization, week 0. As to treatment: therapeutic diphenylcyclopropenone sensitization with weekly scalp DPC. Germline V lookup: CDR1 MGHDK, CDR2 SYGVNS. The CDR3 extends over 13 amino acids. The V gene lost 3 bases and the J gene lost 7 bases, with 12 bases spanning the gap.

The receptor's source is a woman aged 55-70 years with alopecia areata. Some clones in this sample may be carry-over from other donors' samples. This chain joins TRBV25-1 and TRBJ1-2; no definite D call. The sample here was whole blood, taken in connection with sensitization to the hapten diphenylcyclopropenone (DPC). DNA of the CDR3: TGTGCCAGCAGTGAGTCCGCTAGATCTGGCTACACCTTC. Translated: CASSESARSGYTF.